This T cell receptor (beta chain) appears in the sequencing data of a study of shared clonotypes between healthy human individuals. CD45RO-negative CD8 cells positively selected for CCR7 made up the naive population, which excluded terminally differentiated effector memory CD45RA+ cells. There are 15 residues in the CDR3. V was cut by 4 bases and J by 2 bases, with 15 bases left in between. Germline V gene sequence: CDR1 MGHRA, CDR2 YSYEKL. Sequencing used immunoSEQ multiplex PCR; TCRdb keeps in-frame clones, though not all of them. The repertoire includes over 2,000,000 clones, 85% to 95% of them detected once, and approximately 1.6% sits in the top ten.

The TCR was taken from a man aged 18 to 30 in good health. Some clones in this sample may be carry-over from other donors' samples. This chain links TRBV4-1 with TRBJ2-7; TRBD2 might be the D (6 bases). Sequenced sample: naive CD8+ T cells from PBMCs. CDR3 coding DNA: TGCGCCAGCAGCCGAGGTAGCGGTCCTACCTACGAGCAGTACTTC. Translation: CASSRGSGPTYEQYF.